Presented here are 15 T cell receptor beta chains from one specimen sequenced in a study of T cells after yellow fever vaccination. One entry per CDR3 protein, called by TCRdb with MiXCR from the 5' RACE reads. Here the sample spans fewer than 450,000 distinct CDR3 sequences, around 8.1% being singletons. The sequencing here drew on PBMCs, taken roughly 47 days after the first yellow fever vaccination. Receptors were obtained from a man aged 18 to 29 who received the YFV17D yellow fever vaccine.

The chain couples TRBV12-5 to TRBJ2-3; D might be TRBD1 (5 bases). The CDR3 is 12 amino acids. The V end lost 6 bases, the J end lost 5 bases, and 9 bases lay between the germline ends. In germline, CDR1 is LGHNT, CDR2 FRNRAP. The CDR3 spells CASGQGIDTQYF. CDR3 DNA sequence: TGTGCTAGTGGGCAGGGAATAGATACGCAGTATTTT.

This clonotype showed up just a few times. CDR3 in DNA: TGTGCCACCAGCAGAGATCCCGGACGCGCCTATGGCTACACCTTC. Encoded protein: CATSRDPGRAYGYTF. The rearrangement links TRBV15 to TRBJ1-2; D not certain. Germline CDR1 is LNHNV and CDR2 is YYDKDF (reference sequence). This CDR3 has 15 amino acids. V gave up 0 bases and J gave up 4 bases, with 12 bases separating them.

With regard to this clonotype: The junction departs from the called germline gene at one end, perhaps through a read error. The chain recombines TRBV3-1 with TRBJ1-1, with TRBD1 as a possible D gene (5 bases). CDR3 length: 15 amino acids. From germline, CDR1 is LGHDT and CDR2 YNNKEL (reference sequence). CDR3 in amino acids: CASSLKGPQRDETFF. The CDR3, as DNA: TGTGCCAGCAGCCTAAAGGGGCCACAGAGGGATGAAACTTTCTTT.

This clonotype was counted between two and nine times. The chain has TRBV5-1 and TRBJ2-3, with 9 nucleotides matching TRBD2. This CDR3 is 16 amino acids long. V lost 4 bases and J lost 2; bases outside the gene matches: 8. Germline-derived CDR1 and CDR2 are SGHRS and YFSETQ. This chain's CDR3 is CASSGRTSESTDTQYF. The DNA for the CDR3 is TGCGCCAGCAGCGGACGGACTAGCGAATCCACAGATACGCAGTATTTT.

There are a few counts of this clonotype. The chain uses TRBV9 and TRBJ1-2; D possibly corresponds to TRBD1 (5 bases). Trimming left V 4 bases short and J 6 bases short, with 19 bases between. The CDR3 has 15 amino acids. Germline values: CDR1 SGDLS, CDR2 YYNGEE. This CDR3 is CASSPEPGGVDGYTF. CDR3 in DNA: TGTGCCAGCAGCCCAGAACCGGGGGGAGTTGATGGCTACACCTTC.

This clonotype was seen at least ten times. The V and J genes are TRBV7-3 and TRBJ2-2; TRBD2 matches at 7 bases. The germline V gene encodes CDR1 SGHTA and CDR2 FQGTGA. V lost 2 bases to trimming and J lost 4 bases; unmatched junction nucleotides: 7. The CDR3 length is 16 residues. This CDR3 reads CASSLGAGFATGELFF. DNA for the CDR3: TGTGCCAGCAGCTTAGGAGCGGGGTTCGCCACCGGGGAGCTGTTTTTT.

The gene calls are TRBV28 and TRBJ2-5; maybe TRBD2 (6 bases). Germline V lookup: CDR1 MDHEN, CDR2 SYDVKM. V was trimmed by 3 bases and J by 7 bases, leaving 18 bases between them. The CDR3 contains 15 residues. CDR3 sequence (DNA): TGTGCCAGCAGTTTCCACGGGACTGTCTTGATGACCCAGTACTTC. Its protein product is CASSFHGTVLMTQYF.

This clonotype was seen a handful of times. This rearrangement joins TRBV5-1 to TRBJ2-7; possibly TRBD1 for D (5 bases). Trimming took off 4 bases at V and 9 bases at J, with 14 bases between the two ends. Per the germline V gene, CDR1 is SGHRS and CDR2 is YFSETQ. The CDR3 runs 12 residues. The CDR3 nucleotides are TGCGCCAGCAGCATACCAGGGTTCGTGCAGTACGTC. Translation: CASSIPGFVQYV.

This clonotype occurred many times. The V call is TRBV6-1, the J call TRBJ1-1; a weak D match, TRBD1 (5 bases). This CDR3 is built from 13 residues. V was pared by 4 bases and J by 6 bases, with 12 bases between. Germline V gene sequence: CDR1 MNHNS, CDR2 SASEGT. In DNA, the CDR3 is TGTGCCAGCAGTGTGTCTGGGGGATCTGAAGCTTTCTTT. It encodes CASSVSGGSEAFF.

The table lists this clonotype with a few counts. The rearrangement joins TRBV3-1 to TRBJ1-1; no reliable D call. Deletions cut 4 bases from V and 4 bases from J, with 13 bases between. Germline V gene sequence: CDR1 LGHDT, CDR2 YNNKEL (reference sequence). The CDR3 covers 14 residues. The chain's CDR3 is CASSLISAGTEAFF. CDR3 coding DNA: TGTGCCAGCAGCCTTATATCTGCCGGCACTGAAGCTTTCTTT.

This sequence joins TRBV7-2 and TRBJ1-1, with D unclear. This CDR3 is built from 14 residues. Deletions cut 9 bases from V and 1 base from J, with 15 bases between. Germline V lookup: CDR1 SGHTA, CDR2 FQGNSA. The CDR3 loop reads CASRLHLPNTEAFF. In nucleotides, the CDR3 is TGTGCCAGTAGGTTGCACTTACCGAACACTGAAGCTTTCTTT.

This clonotype was seen a handful of times. The chain uses TRBV7-2 and TRBJ2-3, with D hard to call. CDR3 length equals 14 residues. CDR1 is SGHTA and CDR2 is FQGNSA in the germline V gene. Between the trimmed V and J ends, which lost 0 bases and 5 bases, there was a span of 9 bases. CDR3 sequence: CASSLAVEEDTQYF. In nucleotides, the CDR3 is TGTGCCAGCAGCTTAGCCGTAGAGGAAGATACGCAGTATTTT.

A few counts support this clonotype. The rearrangement joins TRBV19 to TRBJ2-5, with D unclear. The CDR3 is 18 residues long. Between the trimmed V and J ends, which lost 1 base and 2 bases, there was a span of 20 bases. From germline, CDR1 is LNHDA and CDR2 SQIVND (reference sequence). In DNA form, the CDR3 reads TGTGCCAGTAGTATAGGTGGTTGGGAAGGGTCCTCACAAGAGACCCAGTACTTC. It codes for CASSIGGWEGSSQETQYF.

This clonotype was seen more than once but under ten times. V is TRBV5-1 and J is TRBJ2-3; weak D call: TRBD1 (6 bases). V dropped 0 bases and J dropped 3 bases, with 14 bases sitting between them. The CDR3 is 16 residues long. Germline assignment: CDR1 SGHRS and CDR2 YFSETQ. The CDR3: CASSLEVRGETDTQYF. DNA of the CDR3: TGCGCCAGCAGCTTGGAAGTCAGGGGTGAAACAGATACGCAGTATTTT.

In this sample, this clonotype turned up many times. This rearrangement joins TRBV4-3 to TRBJ2-3, with TRBD1 matching 7 bases. The germline V gene has CDR1 LGHNA and CDR2 YSLEER. After removal of 0 bases from V and 4 bases from J, the junction contained 7 bases not matched to a gene. This CDR3 is 16 amino acids long. CDR3 region: CASSQENRGWADTQYF. CDR3 nucleotides: TGCGCCAGCAGCCAAGAAAACAGGGGCTGGGCAGATACGCAGTATTTT.